Sequencing of this T cell receptor (beta chain) was carried out in a study of Graves' ophthalmopathy and Graves' hyperthyroidism. Being free of ophthalmopathy for 18 months of follow-up defined stable hyperthyroidism. Enrolled hyperthyroidism patients had a new diagnosis, a duration under 2 months, and an age of 18 to 65. The PBMCs originated from more than 8 ml of fresh peripheral blood. The table lists this clonotype with many counts. Its target is unknown. Amplified material comprised TCR beta CDR3 regions derived from RNA transcripts. RT-PCR in the first round used HTBI primers; a second-round multiplex PCR followed. MiXCR was run by TCRdb on the multiplex PCR reads, yielding one entry per CDR3 protein. The sample gives roughly 410,000 distinct CDR3 sequences, approximately 15% of which show up once; 7% is in the top ten. The germline gives CDR1 SQVTM, CDR2 ANQGSEA. The V and J ends lost 7 bases and 5 bases, in that order; junction bases with no gene match: 5. CDR3 size: 12 residues.

Study-wide findings and caveats: Using 13 signatures, a model distinguished ophthalmopathy from stable hyperthyroidism, reaching around 90% sensitivity and approximately 84% specificity.

The V call is TRBV29-1, the J call TRBJ2-7, with TRBD1 identical over 10 bases. The clonotype comes from a woman younger than 35 with stable Graves' hyperthyroidism. The sample was peripheral blood. The CDR3 sequence: CSARQGADEQYF. The CDR3 coding sequence is TGCAGCGCTAGACAGGGGGCGGACGAGCAGTACTTC.